What follows are 17 T cell receptor beta chains derived from one specimen sequenced in a study of CD8+ T cells in alopecia areata. Extracted RNA was reverse transcribed, and the resulting cDNA served as sequencing template. The protocol was immunoSEQ multiplex PCR, while the TCRdb copy is restricted to in-frame clones and leaves out a portion. The table lists several thousand clones, 70% to 85% of them singletons, with roughly 2.7% in the top ten. CD4+ lymphocytes from a handful of patients underwent sorting into CD25+CD127- populations. Specimen: CD4+ Tregs sorted from blood. Receptor source: a human donor with alopecia areata.

The chain is built from TRBV7-2 and TRBJ1-5; no clear D. CDR1 is SGHTA and CDR2 is FQGNSA in the germline V gene. V lost 3 bases and J 0 bases, leaving 15 bases between the germline ends. The CDR3 is 17 residues long. The CDR3 loop is CASSFRAAAGSNQPQHF. The CDR3 DNA is TGTGCCAGCAGCTTCCGGGCCGCGGCAGGTAGCAATCAGCCCCAGCATTTT. The complete variable domain, with remaining parts taken from reference TRBV7-2 and TRBJ1-5, reads GAGVSQSPSNKVTEKGKDVELRCDPISGHTALYWYRQSLGQGLEFLIYFQGNSAPDKSGLPSDRFSAERTGGSVSTLTIQRTQQEDSAVYLCASSFRAAAGSNQPQHFGDGTRLSIL.

The chain has TRBV7-2 and TRBJ2-3; 10 bases line up with TRBD2. V shed 5 bases and J 8 bases; nucleotides not matched to a gene: 10. The CDR3 runs 15 residues. CDR1 is SGHTA and CDR2 is FQGNSA in the germline V gene. In DNA form, the CDR3 reads TGTGCCAGCAGCCCTCTAGCGGGGGTGGGATCTACGCAGTATTTT. It encodes CASSPLAGVGSTQYF.

This chain uses TRBV7-2 with TRBJ1-2, with 7 nucleotides matching TRBD1. The CDR3 loop spans 17 amino acids. J was trimmed by 1 base and V by 4 bases; bases with no gene match: 12. In germline, CDR1 is SGHTA, CDR2 FQGNSA. CDR3 sequence: CASSSRPSTGINYGYTF. The CDR3 coding sequence is TGTGCCAGCAGCTCTCGACCCTCGACAGGGATTAACTATGGCTACACCTTC. Based on the CDR3 plus reference TRBV7-2 and TRBJ1-2, the full variable domain is GAGVSQSPSNKVTEKGKDVELRCDPISGHTALYWYRQSLGQGLEFLIYFQGNSAPDKSGLPSDRFSAERTGGSVSTLTIQRTQQEDSAVYLCASSSRPSTGINYGYTFGSGTRLTVV.

This chain uses TRBV7-2 with TRBJ2-5, with TRBD2 matching over 13 bases. CDR3 length: 17 residues. The J segment lost 2 bases and the V segment lost 5 bases, leaving 8 bases of the junction unmatched. Germline CDR1 reads SGHTA; CDR2 reads FQGNSA. The CDR3 here is CASSPTRLAGGQETQYF. The CDR3, as DNA: TGTGCCAGCAGCCCGACCCGACTAGCGGGGGGACAAGAGACCCAGTACTTC.

This clone has just a few counts. V is TRBV12-5 and J is TRBJ2-2; no definite D call. Per the germline V gene, CDR1 is LGHNT and CDR2 is FRNRAP. This CDR3 is 15 amino acids long. Trimming took off 0 bases at V and 6 bases at J, with 11 bases between the two ends. The CDR3 loop is CASGLVDRSPGELFF. The CDR3 coding sequence is TGTGCTAGTGGTTTGGTGGACCGATCCCCCGGGGAGCTGTTTTTT.

The rearrangement joins TRBV5-1 to TRBJ2-2, with 12 bases identical to TRBD2. The V segment lost 3 bases and the J segment 2 bases; nucleotides outside the gene matches: 8. The CDR3 runs 18 residues. Germline loops: CDR1 SGHRS, CDR2 YFSETQ. The CDR3 coding sequence is TGCGCCAGCAGCTACGGACTAGCGGGAAGGGGAAACACCGGGGAGCTGTTTTTT. Its protein product is CASSYGLAGRGNTGELFF.

This chain joins TRBV7-2 and TRBJ2-1; a weak D match, TRBD2 (5 bases). The CDR3 contains 14 residues. V lost 1 base and J 5 bases, leaving 9 bases between the germline ends. Per the germline V gene, CDR1 is SGHTA and CDR2 is FQGNSA. Here the CDR3 reads CASSLGPTNNEQFF. CDR3 sequence (DNA): TGTGCCAGCAGCTTAGGCCCGACTAACAATGAGCAGTTCTTC.

The rearrangement links TRBV6-1 to TRBJ2-1, with 9 bases identical to TRBD2. The CDR3 has 13 amino acids. CDR1 and CDR2 (germline): MNHNS, SASEGT. The V gene end was trimmed by 5 bases and the J gene end by 10 bases; junction bases not matched to a gene: 6. Here the CDR3 reads CASSTLRGGEQFF. Here the CDR3 DNA reads TGTGCCAGCAGTACCTTGCGGGGGGGGGAGCAGTTCTTC.

The chain is built from TRBV13 and TRBJ2-3, with 9 bases matching TRBD2. Germline values: CDR1 PRHDT, CDR2 FYEKMQ (reference sequence). This CDR3 comprises 17 residues. The V segment lost 5 bases and the J segment 2 bases; nucleotides outside the gene matches: 11. The CDR3 DNA reads TGTGCCAGCAGCCCAACTAGCGGGTTATTTTACACAGATACGCAGTATTTT. It is translated as CASSPTSGLFYTDTQYF.

The chain links TRBV5-1 to TRBJ2-3; weak D call: TRBD1 (5 bases). This CDR3 is built from 13 residues. Looked up from germline, CDR1 is SGHRS and CDR2 is YFSETQ. The germline V and J ends were trimmed by 4 bases and 6 bases, with 12 bases remaining between them. CDR3 in amino acids: CASSIPPGDTQYF. Here the CDR3 DNA reads TGCGCCAGCAGCATCCCGCCAGGGGATACGCAGTATTTT.

This chain links TRBV7-2 with TRBJ2-5, with TRBD1 as a possible D gene (6 bases). The DNA end favors TRBJ2-7, so the J call may be wrong. The CDR3 length is 15 residues. Germline assignment: CDR1 SGHTA and CDR2 FQGNSA. CDR3 sequence (DNA): TGTGCCAGCAGCTTCAACCGGGACAACTACTACGAGCAGTACTTC. It specifies CASSFNRDNYYEQYF.

V is TRBV19 and J is TRBJ1-2; the match to TRBD1 covers 9 bases. V was clipped by 3 bases and J by 9 bases; unmatched bases: 11. CDR3 length: 15 residues. CDR1 and CDR2 (germline): LNHDA, SQIVND (reference sequence). The CDR3 bases are TGTGCCAGTAGTATGATCGTCGGACAGGGGCATCGCTACACCTTC. Amino acid sequence: CASSMIVGQGHRYTF.

The rearrangement links TRBV28 to TRBJ2-5; TRBD2 agrees at 7 bases. The junction had 3 bases not matched to a gene; V was cut back by 3 bases and J by 5 bases. The CDR3 runs 13 residues. Germline V lookup: CDR1 MDHEN, CDR2 SYDVKM. CDR3 protein: CASSFWGGETQYF. The CDR3 bases are TGTGCCAGCAGTTTTTGGGGGGGGGAGACCCAGTACTTC.

V gene TRBV27 combines with J gene TRBJ2-7, with D possibly TRBD2 on 5 matching bases. CDR3 length: 13 amino acids. Germline V gene sequence: CDR1 MNHEY, CDR2 SMNVEV (reference sequence). V was clipped by 6 bases and J by 2 bases, with 11 bases between them. In nucleotides, the CDR3 is TGTGCCAGCAGACGGGAATTACCCTACGAGCAGTACTTC. Its protein is CASRRELPYEQYF.

This clone has just one count. J is TRBJ2-7 and V is TRBV5-1; TRBD2 is a possible D gene (5 bases). V lost 4 bases to trimming and J lost 4 bases, with 12 bases between them. The germline CDR1 and CDR2 sequences are SGHRS and YFSETQ. This CDR3 is built from 13 residues. The CDR3 DNA follows: TGCGCCAGCAGCCCAGGCAGAGGGTACGAGCAGTACTTC. Residues: CASSPGRGYEQYF.

The rearrangement joins TRBV5-1 to TRBJ2-3, with TRBD2 matching 13 bases. After removal of 0 bases from V and 3 bases from J, the junction contained 4 bases not matched to a gene. The CDR3 has 17 residues. Germline values: CDR1 SGHRS, CDR2 YFSETQ. The CDR3 sequence is CASSLGLAGGVTDTQYF. The CDR3 bases are TGCGCCAGCAGCTTGGGACTAGCGGGAGGCGTTACAGATACGCAGTATTTT.

The V call is TRBV19, the J call TRBJ2-7, with TRBD2 as a possible D gene (5 bases). V was pared by 3 bases and J by 4 bases, with 7 bases between. Germline lookup yields CDR1 LNHDA and CDR2 SQIVND (reference sequence). There are 12 residues in the CDR3. Written as DNA, the CDR3 is TGTGCCAGTAGTATGCGAGGGTACGAGCAGTACTTC. Residues: CASSMRGYEQYF.